This T cell receptor beta chain was recorded in a study of T cells after yellow fever vaccination. Study observations and caveats: Some clonotypes were seen in both the CD4 and the CD8 compartments. These made up a small share and likely arose from convergent recombination. Most primary-vaccination clones reappeared after the booster (about 97% CD4, 88% CD8).

Comments on this clonotype: No antigen is known for it.

The study made its TCR cDNA through 5'RACE template switching. That step introduced a universal primer site along with UMIs. MiXCR was run by TCRdb on the 5' RACE reads, yielding one entry per CDR3 protein. The sample comprises some 350,000 distinct CDR3 sequences, 4% of which are singletons, and 20% to 30% rests with the top ten. Germline V gene lookup returns CDR1 MNHEY and CDR2 SVGAGI. V lost 3 bases to trimming and J lost 6 bases, with 9 bases between them. This CDR3 region has 14 residues. The rearrangement links TRBV6-5 to TRBJ1-6, with D perhaps TRBD1 (5 bases). The receptor comes from a man aged 18 to 29 who received the YFV17D yellow fever vaccine. The sequences come from PBMCs, collected 5 days after the yellow fever booster vaccination. The CDR3 DNA reads as TGTGCCAGCAGTTATCAGGGCCCTAATTCACCCCTCCACTTT. Translating gives CASSYQGPNSPLHF.